This TCR beta chain was found in a study of shared clonotypes between healthy human individuals. The germline V and J ends were trimmed by 7 bases and 2 bases, with 24 bases remaining between them. The CDR3 loop spans 18 amino acids. The germline CDR1 and CDR2 sequences are MDHEN and SYDVKM. Naive CD8 populations comprised CD45RO-negative cells positively selected for CCR7, excluding terminally differentiated effector memory CD45RA+ cells. Deep-level assay runs were performed. Clones were sequenced by immunoSEQ multiplex PCR, and TCRdb holds only the in-frame ones, with some missing. The top ten hold approximately 1.2% of the sample, which has some 2.1 million clones, just under 95% seen once. Regarding this clone: The antigen remains unidentified.

Overall study findings and caveats: As a rule, naive subsets had a larger estimated richness than memory subsets.

The sequence was obtained from a man aged 18 to 30 in good health. Sequences were obtained from naive CD8+ T cells sorted from blood. The chain recombines TRBV28 with TRBJ1-3; D might be TRBD1 (6 bases). As DNA, the CDR3 is TGTGCCAGCACCTTTTGGGGCGAGGGGGACCTCACTGGAAACACCATATATTTT. It is translated as CASTFWGEGDLTGNTIYF.